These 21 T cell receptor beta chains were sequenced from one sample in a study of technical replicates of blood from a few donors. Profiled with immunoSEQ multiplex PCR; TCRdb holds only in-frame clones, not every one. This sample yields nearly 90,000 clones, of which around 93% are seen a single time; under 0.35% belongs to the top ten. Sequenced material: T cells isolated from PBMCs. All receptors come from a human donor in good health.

Here the CDR3 reads CASSVDRGGKNIQYF. As DNA, the CDR3 is TGTGCCAGCAGTGTCGACAGGGGAGGCAAAAACATTCAGTACTTC. The genes are TRBV25-1 and TRBJ2-4, with 8 bases fitting TRBD1. This CDR3 has 15 residues. The V segment lost 4 bases and the J segment 3 bases; nucleotides outside the gene matches: 5. From germline, CDR1 is MGHDK and CDR2 SYGVNS. The full variable domain, rest sourced from reference TRBV25-1 and TRBJ2-4, is EADIYQTPRYLVIGTGKKITLECSQTMGHDKMYWYQQDPGMELHLIHYSYGVNSTEKGDLSSESTVSRIRTEHFPLTLESARPSHTSQYLCASSVDRGGKNIQYFGAGTRLSVL.

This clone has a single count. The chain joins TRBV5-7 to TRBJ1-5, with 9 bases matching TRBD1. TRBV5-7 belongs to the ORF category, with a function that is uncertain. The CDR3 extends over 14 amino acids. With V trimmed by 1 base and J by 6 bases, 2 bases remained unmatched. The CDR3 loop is CASSLTGGSQPQHF. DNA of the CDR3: TGTGCCAGCAGCTTGACAGGGGGCAGTCAGCCCCAGCATTTT.

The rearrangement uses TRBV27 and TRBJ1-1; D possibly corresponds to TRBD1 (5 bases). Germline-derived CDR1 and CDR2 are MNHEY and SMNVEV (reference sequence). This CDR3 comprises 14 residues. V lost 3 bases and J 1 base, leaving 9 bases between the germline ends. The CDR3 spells CASSFGHSNTEAFF. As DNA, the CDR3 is TGTGCCAGCAGTTTTGGACACTCGAACACTGAAGCTTTCTTT.

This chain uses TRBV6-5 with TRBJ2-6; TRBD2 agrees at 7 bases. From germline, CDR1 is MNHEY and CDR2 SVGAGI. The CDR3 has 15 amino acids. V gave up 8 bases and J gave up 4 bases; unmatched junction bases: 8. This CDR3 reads CASVGRGTGANVLTF. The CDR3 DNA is TGTGCCAGCGTAGGGAGGGGTACAGGGGCCAACGTCCTGACTTTC.

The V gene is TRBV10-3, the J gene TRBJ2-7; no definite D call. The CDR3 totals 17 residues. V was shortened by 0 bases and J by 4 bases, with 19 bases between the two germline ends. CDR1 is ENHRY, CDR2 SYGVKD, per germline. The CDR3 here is CAISESTSSNPLYEQYF. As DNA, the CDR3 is TGTGCCATCAGTGAGTCGACTTCCTCAAACCCCTTATACGAGCAGTACTTC.

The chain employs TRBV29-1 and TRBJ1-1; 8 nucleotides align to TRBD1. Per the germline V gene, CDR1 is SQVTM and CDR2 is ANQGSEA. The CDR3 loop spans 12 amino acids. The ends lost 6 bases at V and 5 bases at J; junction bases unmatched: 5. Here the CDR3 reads CSVEQGVTEAFF. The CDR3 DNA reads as TGCAGCGTGGAACAGGGGGTTACTGAAGCTTTCTTT.

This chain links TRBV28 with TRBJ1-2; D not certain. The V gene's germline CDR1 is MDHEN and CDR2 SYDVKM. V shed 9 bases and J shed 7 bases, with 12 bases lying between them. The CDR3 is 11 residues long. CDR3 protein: CASSTTLGYTF. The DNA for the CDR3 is TGTGCCAGTTCCACGACTCTTGGCTACACCTTC.

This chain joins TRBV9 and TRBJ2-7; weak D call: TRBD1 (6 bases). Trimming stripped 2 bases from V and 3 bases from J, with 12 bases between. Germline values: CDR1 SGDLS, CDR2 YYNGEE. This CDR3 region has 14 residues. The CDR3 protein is CASSVEGTFYEQYF. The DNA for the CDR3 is TGTGCCAGCAGCGTTGAGGGGACATTCTACGAGCAGTACTTC.

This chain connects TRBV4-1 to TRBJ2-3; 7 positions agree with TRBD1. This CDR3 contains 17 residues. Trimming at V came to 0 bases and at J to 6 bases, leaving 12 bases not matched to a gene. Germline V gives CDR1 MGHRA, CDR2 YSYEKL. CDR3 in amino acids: CASSQEEGARPADTQYF. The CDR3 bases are TGCGCCAGCAGCCAAGAAGAGGGGGCTAGACCGGCGGATACGCAGTATTTT.

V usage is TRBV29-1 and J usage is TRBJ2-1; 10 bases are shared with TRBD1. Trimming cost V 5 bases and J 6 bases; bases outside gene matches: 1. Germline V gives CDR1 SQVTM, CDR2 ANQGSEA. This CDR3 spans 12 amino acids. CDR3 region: CSVRTGGNEQFF. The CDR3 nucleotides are TGCAGCGTTAGGACAGGGGGCAATGAGCAGTTCTTC.

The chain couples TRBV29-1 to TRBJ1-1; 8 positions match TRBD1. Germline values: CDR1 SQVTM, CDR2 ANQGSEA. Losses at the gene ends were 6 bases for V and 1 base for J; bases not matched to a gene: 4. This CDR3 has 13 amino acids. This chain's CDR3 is CSVTGTGNTEAFF. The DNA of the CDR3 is TGCAGCGTAACGGGGACAGGGAACACTGAAGCTTTCTTT.

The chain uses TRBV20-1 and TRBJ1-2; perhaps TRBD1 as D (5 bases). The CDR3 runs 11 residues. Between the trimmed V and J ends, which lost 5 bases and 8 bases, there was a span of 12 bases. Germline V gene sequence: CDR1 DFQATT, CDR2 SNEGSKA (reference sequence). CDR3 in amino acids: CSAVRQPGYTF. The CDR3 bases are TGCAGTGCTGTGCGACAGCCAGGCTACACCTTC.

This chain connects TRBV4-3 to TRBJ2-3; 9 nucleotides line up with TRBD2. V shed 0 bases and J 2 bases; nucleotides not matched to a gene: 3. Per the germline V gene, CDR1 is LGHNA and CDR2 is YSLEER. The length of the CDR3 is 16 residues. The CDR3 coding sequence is TGCGCCAGCAGCCAAGAGGCGGGAGGGTACACAGATACGCAGTATTTT. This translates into CASSQEAGGYTDTQYF.

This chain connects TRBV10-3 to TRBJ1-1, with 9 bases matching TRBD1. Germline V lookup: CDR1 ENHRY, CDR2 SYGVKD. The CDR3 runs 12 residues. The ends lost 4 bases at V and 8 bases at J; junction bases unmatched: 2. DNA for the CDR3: TGTGCCATCAGTGGGGGGACAGGGGAAGCTTTCTTT. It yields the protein CAISGGTGEAFF.

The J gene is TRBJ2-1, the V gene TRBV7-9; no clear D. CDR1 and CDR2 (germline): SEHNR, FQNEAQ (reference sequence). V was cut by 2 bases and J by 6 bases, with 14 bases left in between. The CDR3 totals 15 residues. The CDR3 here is CASSLNTFGFNEQFF. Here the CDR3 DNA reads TGTGCCAGCAGCTTAAATACGTTTGGCTTCAATGAGCAGTTCTTC.

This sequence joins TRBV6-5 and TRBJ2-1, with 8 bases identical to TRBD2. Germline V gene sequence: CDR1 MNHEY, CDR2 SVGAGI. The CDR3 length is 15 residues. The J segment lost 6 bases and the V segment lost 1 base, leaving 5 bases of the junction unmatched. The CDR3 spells CASSYFLAGSNEQFF. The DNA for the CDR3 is TGTGCCAGCAGTTACTTTCTAGCGGGCAGCAATGAGCAGTTCTTC.

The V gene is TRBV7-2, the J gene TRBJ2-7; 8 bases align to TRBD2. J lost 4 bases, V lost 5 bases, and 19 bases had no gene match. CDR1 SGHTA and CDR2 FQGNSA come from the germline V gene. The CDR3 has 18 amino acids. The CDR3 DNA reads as TGTGCCAGCAGCCGACCTAGGGAGCTAGCGGGCCCGCTGTACGAGCAGTACTTC. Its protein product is CASSRPRELAGPLYEQYF.

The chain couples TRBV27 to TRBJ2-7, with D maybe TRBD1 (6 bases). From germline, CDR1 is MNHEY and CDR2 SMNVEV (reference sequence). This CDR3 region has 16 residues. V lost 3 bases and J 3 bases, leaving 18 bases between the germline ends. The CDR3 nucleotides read TGTGCCAGCAGTTTTTTCCCCGCTACAGGGTTCTACGAGCAGTACTTC. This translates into CASSFFPATGFYEQYF.

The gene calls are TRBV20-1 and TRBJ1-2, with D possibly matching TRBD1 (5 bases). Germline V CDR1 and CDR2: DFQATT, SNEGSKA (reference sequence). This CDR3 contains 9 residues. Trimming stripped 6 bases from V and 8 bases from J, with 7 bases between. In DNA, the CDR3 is TGCAGTGCCCCAGGGGGCTACACCTTC. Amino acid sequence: CSAPGGYTF.

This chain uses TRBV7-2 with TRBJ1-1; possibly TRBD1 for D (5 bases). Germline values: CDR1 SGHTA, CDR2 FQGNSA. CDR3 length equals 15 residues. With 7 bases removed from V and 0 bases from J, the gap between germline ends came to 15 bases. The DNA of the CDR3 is TGTGCCAGCAACCCGGGGGGGAGGCTGAACACTGAAGCTTTCTTT. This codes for CASNPGGRLNTEAFF.

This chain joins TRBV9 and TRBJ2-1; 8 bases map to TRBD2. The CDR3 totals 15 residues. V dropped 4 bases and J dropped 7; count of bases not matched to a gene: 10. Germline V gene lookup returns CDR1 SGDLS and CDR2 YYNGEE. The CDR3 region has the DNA TGTGCCAGCAGCTTCAGCGGGAGCCTTAATAATGAGCAGTTCTTC. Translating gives CASSFSGSLNNEQFF. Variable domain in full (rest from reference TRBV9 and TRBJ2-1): DSGVTQTPKHLITATGQRVTLRCSPRSGDLSVYWYQQSLDQGLQFLIQYYNGEERAKGNILERFSAQQFPDLHSELNLSSLELGDSALYFCASSFSGSLNNEQFFGPGTRLTVL.